The rows below give T cell receptor beta chains drawn from one sample of a study of T cell responses to AZD1222 COVID-19 vaccine. The repertoire was sequenced with immunoSEQ multiplex PCR; TCRdb's copy has only in-frame clones and lacks some. The sample has around 120,000 clones; approximately 92% are singletons. The starting material was peripheral blood, obtained on day 0 of AZD1222 vaccination. The source of these receptors is an adult in good health. The CDR3 runs from the conserved cysteine through the conserved F or W. The D gene is left open where the match is weak. Not all rows give a size; the values are once, few, many and, for expanded clones, a class.

v_gene,d_gene,j_gene,abundance,CDR3nt,CDR3aa
TRBV11-2,TRBD2,TRBJ2-3,.,TGTGCCAGCAGCTTAGGGTCGGGGGGGGATACGCAGTATTTT,CASSLGSGGDTQYF
TRBV6-4,TRBD1,TRBJ2-3,.,TGTGCCAGCAGTGACTCGGCCGGGACAGGGTCAGATACGCAGTATTTT,CASSDSAGTGSDTQYF
TRBV15,.,TRBJ2-7,.,TGTGCCACCAGCAGAGATCTGAGGGCTTCCAACGAGCAGTACTTC,CATSRDLRASNEQYF
TRBV28,.,TRBJ2-1,.,TGTGCCAGCAGCCCCCCGGGGATCTTGCAGTTCTTC,CASSPPGILQFF
TRBV9,.,TRBJ2-7,.,TGTGCCAGCAGCGCCACCGCAGGGATAGGCTACGAGCAGTACTTC,CASSATAGIGYEQYF
TRBV20-1,.,TRBJ1-2,.,TGCAGTGCTAGTCTAGCTGGGCTTGTAACCTTC,CSASLAGLVTF
TRBV4-1,.,TRBJ1-3,.,TGCGCCAGCAGCCAATCCCCAGGGGTTGAAAACACCATATATTTT,CASSQSPGVENTIYF
TRBV29-1,.,TRBJ1-1,.,TGCAGCGTCGCCCTGATAAACAGGAACACTGAAGCTTTCTTT,CSVALINRNTEAFF
TRBV19,TRBD1,TRBJ1-1,.,TGTGCCAGTAGCCTGGGACAGGGGAACACTGAAGCTTTCTTT,CASSLGQGNTEAFF
TRBV7-6,.,TRBJ2-2,once,TGTGCCAGCAGCTTAGAGCTAGGAACCGGGGAGCTGTTTTTT,CASSLELGTGELFF
TRBV6-1,.,TRBJ2-7,.,TGTGCCAGCAGTGAAGCGCTTCTCAGCTCCTACGAGCAGTACTTC,CASSEALLSSYEQYF
TRBV7-9,.,TRBJ1-2,.,TGTGCCAGCAGCGTAACCGGACAGAACTATGGCTACACCTTC,CASSVTGQNYGYTF
TRBV7-2,TRBD1,TRBJ1-2,.,TGTGCCAGCAGCGCATACATACAGGGGTCCTATGGCTACACCTTC,CASSAYIQGSYGYTF
TRBV6-2/TRBV6-3,.,TRBJ2-4,.,TGTGCCAGCAGTACAGACCAGGACACCAAAAACATTCAGTACTTC,CASSTDQDTKNIQYF
TRBV2,TRBD2,TRBJ2-1,.,TGTGCCAGCAGGATAGCGGGAGGGCCGGGGAATGAGCAGTTCTTC,CASRIAGGPGNEQFF
TRBV24-1,.,TRBJ2-2,.,TGTGCCATCATGACTGGCGCCGGGGAGCTGTTTTTT,CAIMTGAGELFF
TRBV15,.,TRBJ2-5,.,TGTGCCACCAGCAGATACAGGGTGCCCCAAGAGACCCAGTACTTC,CATSRYRVPQETQYF
TRBV7-9,.,TRBJ1-3,few,TGTGCCAGCAGCACGAGAGGGGGGACTGGAAACACCATATATTTT,CASSTRGGTGNTIYF
TRBV19,.,TRBJ1-1,once,TGTGCCAGTAGTATAGGACAGAACACTGAAGCTTTCTTT,CASSIGQNTEAFF
TRBV6-2/TRBV6-3,TRBD2,TRBJ2-2,.,TGTGCCAGCAGCCTAGGGGCGGGAGGACGCACCGGGGAGCTGTTTTTT,CASSLGAGGRTGELFF
TRBV10-1,TRBD1,TRBJ2-2,.,TGCGCCAGCAGTGAGACAGGGGACACCGGGGAGCTGTTTTTT,CASSETGDTGELFF
TRBV2,TRBD2,TRBJ2-5,.,TGTGCCAGCAGTGATCTGCGACTAGCTGAACAAGAGACCCAGTACTTC,CASSDLRLAEQETQYF
TRBV29-1,.,TRBJ1-3,.,TGCAGCGTTGAAGAGGTCCTCGGGTCGGACACCATATATTTT,CSVEEVLGSDTIYF
TRBV28,.,TRBJ2-4,once,TGTGCCAGCAGCTTACCACTTGACAACATTCAGTACTTC,CASSLPLDNIQYF
TRBV6-1,TRBD2,TRBJ2-7,.,TGTGCCAGCAGTGCTTCAAAGACTAGCGGGAGAAAATTCGACCCCTACGAGCAGTACTTC,CASSASKTSGRKFDPYEQYF
TRBV5-1,.,TRBJ1-5,.,TGCGCCAGCAGCTTGGCGGGGAGCAATCAGCCCCAGCATTTT,CASSLAGSNQPQHF
TRBV4-3,TRBD2,TRBJ2-3,.,TGCGCCAGCAGCCACGGGACTAGCGGGGGGGCCACTGATACGCAGTATTTT,CASSHGTSGGATDTQYF
TRBV4-3,TRBD1,TRBJ2-7,.,TGCGCCAGCAGCCAAGCTGACAGGGCCTACGAGCAGTACTTC,CASSQADRAYEQYF
TRBV3-1/TRBV3-2,TRBD1,TRBJ1-2,.,TGTGCCAGCAGCCCCGGACAGGGGAGGAATAGTAACTATGGCTACACCTTC,CASSPGQGRNSNYGYTF
TRBV6-5,TRBD1,TRBJ1-5,.,TGTGCCAGCAGTAACGGACAGGGGCACCAGCATTTT,CASSNGQGHQHF
TRBV28,TRBD2,TRBJ2-4,.,TGTGCCAGCACCGAAAAACTAGCGGGAGGGCCTTCCAAAAACATTCAGTACTTC,CASTEKLAGGPSKNIQYF
TRBV6-1,TRBD2,TRBJ2-2,.,TGTGCCAGCAGTGAAGTAGCGGGAGGGCCGAGCGGGGAGCTGTTTTTT,CASSEVAGGPSGELFF
TRBV5-1,.,TRBJ2-5,.,TGCGCCAGCAGGATCGGACAGCAAGAGACCCAGTACTTC,CASRIGQQETQYF
TRBV10-3,.,TRBJ1-2,.,TGTGCCATCAGTGAGACGTCAGGGATTCTGCGCTATGGCTACACCTTC,CAISETSGILRYGYTF
TRBV15,.,TRBJ2-3,.,TGTGCCACCAGCAGTACGCGTGCATCCACAGATACGCAGTATTTT,CATSSTRASTDTQYF
TRBV9,TRBD1,TRBJ2-1,.,TGTGCCAGCAGCGTCCTAACAGGGGACAATGAGCAGTTCTTC,CASSVLTGDNEQFF
TRBV6-6,TRBD1,TRBJ1-4,.,TGTGCCAGCAGTTATGGACAGGGACATGAAAAACTGTTTTTT,CASSYGQGHEKLFF
TRBV11-2,.,TRBJ1-1,.,TGTGCCAGCAGCTTAGCCCCCCAGGGGCTCGTGAACACTGAAGCTTTCTTT,CASSLAPQGLVNTEAFF
TRBV12-3/TRBV12-4,.,TRBJ1-5,.,TGTGCCAGCAGTTTAGTGCGCAGCCAGCCCCAGCATTTT,CASSLVRSQPQHF
TRBV3-1/TRBV3-2,.,TRBJ1-1,.,TGTGCCAGCAGTCTAAAAGGAGCAGGGTCGGCTTTCTTT,CASSLKGAGSAFF
TRBV12-1,.,TRBJ2-1,.,TGTGCCAGCAGCATCCCAAACGGACTAGCGGGTATAACCTACAATGAGCAGTTCTTC,CASSIPNGLAGITYNEQFF